This T cell receptor (beta chain) originates from a study of blood T cells in healthy people across ages. The table lists this clonotype with a few counts. Next came a second PCR, run for about 7 to 12 cycles, which used a sample-barcoded 5' primer along with a J-beta primer mix. TCRdb passed the 5' RACE reads through MiXCR, listing each CDR3 protein once. The sample contains 1.8 million or so distinct CDR3 sequences, 39% of which appear only once. The CDR3 has 14 residues. Germline V gene lookup returns CDR1 ENHRY and CDR2 SYGVKD. V dropped 4 bases and J dropped 1; count of bases not matched to a gene: 3.

The clonotype comes from a human donor in good health. The sequenced sample was blood. The rearrangement links TRBV10-3 to TRBJ1-2, with 7 positions matching TRBD1. The chain's CDR3 is CAISAGTVNYGYTF. Written as DNA, the CDR3 is TGTGCCATCAGTGCCGGGACAGTTAACTATGGCTACACCTTC.